This T cell receptor (beta chain) was identified during a study of blood T cell repertoires in COVID-19. Study summary: Material from acute and convalescent COVID-19 was sourced from the United States, Italy and Spain. T cells, B-cell-depleted T cells, or PBMCs provided the cDNA or gDNA that served as material.

V lost 5 bases and J 2 bases, leaving 7 bases between the germline ends. From germline, CDR1 is SEHNR and CDR2 FQNEAQ (reference sequence). The CDR3 runs 12 residues. In the original analysis: Quantification of nucleated cells was approximated via reference gene primer amplification. Profiled with immunoSEQ multiplex PCR; TCRdb holds only in-frame clones, not every one. V and J calls and clone size are those listed in that table; D and trimming were worked out from the DNA. The data show 100,000 to 150,000 clones, almost 70% seen once. This clonotype was obtained from a woman aged 70-85 years with acute or convalescent COVID-19. The sequenced sample consisted of peripheral blood. The genes are TRBV7-9 and TRBJ2-7, with a possible D match to TRBD1 (6 bases). CDR3 nucleotide sequence: TGTGCCAGCAGCGGGACAACCTACGAGCAGTACTTC. It codes for CASSGTTYEQYF.